Listed here are 27 T cell receptor beta chains from one sample, sequenced in a study of patients and donors after allogeneic stem cell transplantation. TCRdb used MiXCR to reprocess the RT-PCR reads, holding one entry per CDR3 protein. The sample consists of 920,000 or so distinct CDR3 sequences, roughly 18% of them appearing once. Sequencing was carried out using blood, either unsorted or a sorted T cell fraction (not recorded which). These receptors were collected from a human donor who was either an allogeneic HSCT recipient or a stem cell or donor lymphocyte infusion donor (not recorded which). It is not recorded whose cells these are; they may come from a transplant donor.

As DNA, the CDR3 is TGTGCCAGCAGCGTCAAGGGGGCAACAGATACGCAGTATTTT. This codes for CASSVKGATDTQYF. The chain carries TRBV9 and TRBJ2-3, with 7 bases identical to TRBD1. V trimming: 2 bases; J trimming: 3 bases; junction bases outside the gene matches: 3. Germline CDR1 SGDLS, CDR2 YYNGEE. This CDR3 has 14 residues.

This chain joins TRBV20-1 and TRBJ2-5; D might be TRBD2 (6 bases). The CDR3 contains 13 residues. The germline V and J ends were trimmed by 6 bases and 5 bases, with 16 bases remaining between them. The germline V gene has CDR1 DFQATT and CDR2 SNEGSKA (reference sequence). The CDR3 sequence: CSASTLAGETQYF. For the CDR3, the DNA is TGCAGTGCGAGTACCTTGGCGGGGGAGACCCAGTACTTC.

This chain joins TRBV11-2 and TRBJ2-4; D call uncertain. Between the trimmed V and J ends, which lost 2 bases and 4 bases, there was a span of 6 bases. This CDR3 is built from 13 residues. Germline assignment: CDR1 SGHAT and CDR2 FQNNGV. The CDR3: CASSLKQKNIQYF. DNA for the CDR3: TGTGCCAGCAGCTTAAAACAGAAAAACATTCAGTACTTC.

This clonotype appeared a few times. The rearrangement links TRBV5-5 to TRBJ1-6, with D maybe TRBD1 (6 bases). The V and J ends lost 0 bases and 7 bases respectively, with 14 bases between them. The germline CDR1 and CDR2 sequences are SGHKS and YYEKEE (reference sequence). The CDR3 covers 16 residues. In nucleotides, the CDR3 is TGTGCCAGCAGCTTGGGTCCGGGGGCGAAGAATTCACCCCTCCACTTT. Translated, it gives CASSLGPGAKNSPLHF.

The sample holds a few counts of this clonotype. This chain links TRBV5-1 with TRBJ2-3; 9 nucleotides agree with TRBD2. Losses at the gene ends were 0 bases for V and 2 bases for J; bases not matched to a gene: 7. CDR1 SGHRS and CDR2 YFSETQ come from the germline V gene. There are 17 residues in the CDR3. The CDR3 reads CASSLALAGYPTDTQYF. Here the CDR3 DNA reads TGCGCCAGCAGCTTGGCCCTAGCGGGGTACCCCACAGATACGCAGTATTTT.

This clonotype was seen many times. This sequence joins TRBV5-1 and TRBJ2-7; 10 positions match TRBD1. Trimming removed 4 bases from V and 6 bases from J; junction bases left unmatched: 7. CDR1 SGHRS and CDR2 YFSETQ come from the germline V gene. The CDR3 covers 14 residues. The CDR3 region has the DNA TGCGCCAGCAGCGAACCGGGACAGGGGATCGAGCAGTACTTC. Protein: CASSEPGQGIEQYF.

This clonotype was found a few times. The chain couples TRBV18 to TRBJ2-1; D remains ambiguous. Germline assignment: CDR1 KGHSH and CDR2 LQKENI. This CDR3 comprises 16 residues. Trimming pared 0 bases from V and 0 bases from J, leaving 9 bases between. The CDR3 DNA sequence: TGTGCCAGCTCACCACCTCAGGAAAGCTCCTACAATGAGCAGTTCTTC. This sequence encodes CASSPPQESSYNEQFF.

J is TRBJ1-6 and V is TRBV7-2, with TRBD1 matching 8 bases. The CDR3 length is 15 residues. After removal of 2 bases from V and 9 bases from J, the junction contained 6 bases not matched to a gene. Germline V gene sequence: CDR1 SGHTA, CDR2 FQGNSA. CDR3 DNA sequence: TGTGCCAGCAGCTTAAGGGCAGGGGGCCGTTCACCCCTCCACTTT. This codes for CASSLRAGGRSPLHF.

This clonotype was recorded a few times. This rearrangement joins TRBV12-3 or TRBV12-4 to TRBJ1-1; D call uncertain. The CDR3 totals 14 residues. Trimming took off 2 bases at V and 2 bases at J, with 9 bases between the two ends. The CDR3 region is CASSLRQFNTEAFF. The CDR3 bases are TGTGCCAGCAGTTTACGGCAATTCAACACTGAAGCTTTCTTT.

The CDR3 protein is CASSAGGGDTQYF. Here the CDR3 DNA reads TGTGCCAGCAGCGCCGGAGGGGGGGATACGCAGTATTTT. J is TRBJ2-3 and V is TRBV9; tentatively, D is TRBD1 or TRBD2 (6 bases each). V dropped 3 bases and J dropped 6 bases, with 11 bases sitting between them. The length of the CDR3 is 13 residues. The V gene's germline CDR1 is SGDLS and CDR2 YYNGEE.

The V gene is TRBV20-1, the J gene TRBJ2-2; tentative D call: TRBD2 (5 bases). V was shortened by 3 bases and J by 6 bases, with 14 bases between the two germline ends. Germline CDR1 is DFQATT and CDR2 is SNEGSKA (reference sequence). The CDR3 consists of 14 residues. The CDR3 here is CSARLLEKAGELFF. As DNA, the CDR3 is TGCAGTGCTAGGCTACTAGAGAAGGCCGGGGAGCTGTTTTTT.

This clonotype was seen a few times. The chain combines TRBV2 with TRBJ1-6; 9 bases are a match to TRBD1. Germline V gives CDR1 SNHLY, CDR2 FYNNEI. This CDR3 has 15 amino acids. V lost 6 bases to trimming and J lost 7 bases; unmatched junction nucleotides: 7. CDR3 protein: CASRQGQGRNSPLHF. The CDR3 coding sequence is TGTGCCAGCAGACAAGGACAGGGGAGAAATTCACCCCTCCACTTT.

This clonotype was observed many times. CDR3 in DNA: TGTGCCAGCAGCACCCTGATTGGGGTAGCGAGCTACACCTTC. Protein: CASSTLIGVASYTF. The chain uses TRBV6-1 and TRBJ1-2; D is undetermined. The V end lost 6 bases, the J end lost 9 bases, and 20 bases lay between the germline ends. The CDR3 extends over 14 amino acids. Germline-derived CDR1 and CDR2 are MNHNS and SASEGT.

V and J are TRBV7-3 and TRBJ2-3; 10 positions match TRBD2. This CDR3 has 17 amino acids. V lost 5 bases and J lost 4; bases outside the gene matches: 12. Germline CDR1 and CDR2: SGHTA and FQGTGA. The CDR3 sequence is CASSISLSGRASDTQYF. In DNA, the CDR3 is TGTGCCAGCAGCATAAGCCTCAGCGGGAGGGCCTCAGATACGCAGTATTTT.

The CDR3 spells CASTGVQGSHEQYF. The CDR3, as DNA: TGTGCCAGCACCGGGGTTCAGGGTAGCCACGAGCAGTACTTC. The rearrangement links TRBV2 to TRBJ2-7; D possibly uses TRBD1 or TRBD2 (5 bases each). V lost 7 bases and J 5 bases, leaving 18 bases between the germline ends. Germline V lookup: CDR1 SNHLY, CDR2 FYNNEI. The CDR3 has 14 amino acids.

This clonotype was counted a few times. DNA of the CDR3: TGTGCCAGCAGCACAAGGACAGGGTCTCCCTACGAGCAGTACTTC. It codes for CASSTRTGSPYEQYF. This sequence joins TRBV13 and TRBJ2-7; 8 bases are shared with TRBD1. Germline V gene data show CDR1 as PRHDT and CDR2 as FYEKMQ (reference sequence). The CDR3 is 15 residues long. The J segment lost 2 bases and the V segment lost 5 bases, leaving 8 bases of the junction unmatched. The full variable domain, rest sourced from reference TRBV13 and TRBJ2-7, is AAGVIQSPRHLIKEKRETATLKCYPIPRHDTVYWYQQGPGQDPQFLISFYEKMQSDKGSIPDRFSAQQFSDYHSELNMSSLELGDSALYFCASSTRTGSPYEQYFGPGTRLTVT.

This clonotype was seen only a few times. This chain links TRBV11-2 with TRBJ2-1, with 9 bases matching TRBD2. Germline V gives CDR1 SGHAT, CDR2 FQNNGV. The V and J ends lost 6 bases and 7 bases, in that order; junction bases with no gene match: 1. The CDR3 consists of 12 residues. CDR3 sequence (DNA): TGTGCCAGCAGAAGCGGGGGGAATGAGCAGTTCTTC. This translates into CASRSGGNEQFF.

This clonotype occurred a few times. J is TRBJ1-1 and V is TRBV5-1; 10 nucleotides agree with TRBD1. Germline V gene lookup returns CDR1 SGHRS and CDR2 YFSETQ. This CDR3 has 15 residues. Trimming cost V 2 bases and J 3 bases; bases outside gene matches: 4. The CDR3 DNA is TGCGCCAGCAGCTTTAGGGGACAGGGGTACACTGAAGCTTTCTTT. This sequence encodes CASSFRGQGYTEAFF.

This clonotype was seen more than once but under ten times. The chain has TRBV15 and TRBJ1-3; D gene ambiguous. V lost 2 bases and J lost 0, with 14 bases in between. The CDR3 is made up of 17 amino acids. The germline V gene has CDR1 LNHNV and CDR2 YYDKDF (reference sequence). CDR3 loop: CATSRNSLEFSGNTIYF. The CDR3 nucleotides read TGTGCCACCAGCAGAAACAGCCTCGAATTCTCTGGAAACACCATATATTTT.

DNA of the CDR3: TGCAGCGTGGCGACAGCTACGAGCTCCTACGAGCAGTACTTC. This gives the protein CSVATATSSYEQYF. The chain is built from TRBV29-1 and TRBJ2-7; D may be TRBD1 (5 bases). CDR1 and CDR2 (germline): SQVTM, ANQGSEA. CDR3 size: 14 residues. V was shortened by 6 bases and J by 0 bases, with 15 bases between the two germline ends.

J is TRBJ2-7 and V is TRBV3-1; D is possibly TRBD2 (5 bases). V lost 0 bases, J lost 4 bases, and 10 bases lay in between. The CDR3 totals 14 residues. The germline V gene has CDR1 LGHDT and CDR2 YNNKEL (reference sequence). CDR3 loop: CASSQDSRGYEQYF. The DNA for the CDR3 is TGTGCCAGCAGCCAAGATTCCCGGGGATACGAGCAGTACTTC.

This clonotype was counted a few times. DNA for the CDR3: TGTGCCACCAGCAGAGATAGTGCAGGGAACACTGAAGCTTTCTTT. Amino acids: CATSRDSAGNTEAFF. V and J are TRBV15 and TRBJ1-1; D not resolved. The V and J ends lost 0 bases and 1 base respectively, with 9 bases between them. CDR1 is LNHNV, CDR2 YYDKDF, per germline (reference sequence). The CDR3 contains 15 residues.

The CDR3 reads CASSRPPQGASNQPQHF. The CDR3 nucleotides read TGTGCCAGCTCTCGCCCCCCCCAGGGGGCGAGCAATCAGCCCCAGCATTTT. The gene calls are TRBV18 and TRBJ1-5, with TRBD1 matching 8 bases. V shed 6 bases and J 1 base; nucleotides not matched to a gene: 11. This CDR3 contains 17 residues. Germline CDR1 KGHSH, CDR2 LQKENI.

The chain uses TRBV11-2 and TRBJ2-3; D may be TRBD1 (6 bases). The CDR3 totals 15 residues. The V gene lost 5 bases and the J gene lost 7 bases, with 19 bases spanning the gap. Germline V lookup: CDR1 SGHAT, CDR2 FQNNGV. CDR3 sequence reads: CASSIQGRALNTQYF. In DNA, the CDR3 is TGTGCCAGCAGCATACAGGGACGGGCCCTGAATACGCAGTATTTT.

This chain uses TRBV12-3 or TRBV12-4 with TRBJ1-5, with 7 bases lining up with TRBD1. The CDR3 extends over 15 amino acids. V gave up 4 bases and J gave up 6 bases; unmatched junction bases: 9. The CDR3 sequence is CASSSVDRESQPQHF. The CDR3 nucleotides read TGTGCCAGCAGTTCCGTCGACAGGGAAAGTCAGCCCCAGCATTTT.

This rearrangement joins TRBV7-8 to TRBJ2-3; no clear D. CDR1 SGHVS and CDR2 FQNEAQ come from the germline V gene. The ends were cut back, 0 bases at V and 3 bases at J, with 13 bases in the middle. The CDR3 is made up of 16 amino acids. The CDR3 loop is CASSLAGADKTDTQYF. The CDR3 DNA reads as TGTGCCAGCAGCTTAGCTGGAGCAGATAAGACAGATACGCAGTATTTT.

The chain employs TRBV11-2 and TRBJ2-3; D unclear. The V gene lost 1 base and the J gene lost 6 bases, with 11 bases spanning the gap. The germline gives CDR1 SGHAT, CDR2 FQNNGV. The CDR3 length is 14 residues. CDR3 in DNA: TGTGCCAGCAGCTTAGCCGGAGCCTGGGATACGCAGTATTTT. It translates to CASSLAGAWDTQYF.